The 5 T cell receptor beta chains in this list originate from one sample, sequenced in a study of shared clonotypes between healthy human individuals. Positively selected for CCR7, the CD45RO-negative cells used as naive CD8 cells excluded terminally differentiated effector memory CD45RA+ cells. TCRdb keeps only in-frame clones here, not all; method: immunoSEQ multiplex PCR. The sample carries around 2,100,000 clones, less than 95% recorded once. Sequencing was carried out using naive CD8+ T cells sorted from blood. The receptors here all came from a man in his late teens or twenties in good health.

The V call is TRBV6-1, the J call TRBJ2-7; D gene unclear. CDR1 is MNHNS, CDR2 SASEGT, per germline. This CDR3 region has 14 residues. Deletions cut 2 bases from V and 3 bases from J, with 11 bases between. CDR3 in amino acids: CASSEYLGRYEQYF. In nucleotides, the CDR3 is TGTGCCAGCAGTGAATACCTCGGACGCTACGAGCAGTACTTC.

The rearrangement links TRBV7-9 to TRBJ2-7; the D is unclear. The length of the CDR3 is 13 residues. V was cut by 0 bases and J by 5 bases, with 8 bases left in between. Germline CDR1 SEHNR, CDR2 FQNEAQ (reference sequence). CDR3 amino acids: CASSLAPLDEQYF. The DNA of the CDR3 is TGTGCCAGCAGCTTAGCGCCTCTCGACGAGCAGTACTTC.

This clone appeared once. The genes are TRBV15 and TRBJ1-2; D not certain. CDR3 length: 14 residues. Germline V gene lookup returns CDR1 LNHNV and CDR2 YYDKDF (reference sequence). V lost 0 bases and J lost 6, with 11 bases in between. CDR3 loop: CATSRDDGSDGYTF. For the CDR3, the DNA is TGTGCCACCAGCAGAGATGATGGTTCGGATGGCTACACCTTC.

This clone occurred once. The chain uses TRBV5-6 and TRBJ2-5, with TRBD2 matching 8 bases. The junction had 14 bases not matched to a gene; V was cut back by 2 bases and J by 5 bases. CDR3 length equals 17 residues. Germline V gene sequence: CDR1 SGHDT, CDR2 YYEEEE. The CDR3 bases are TGTGCCAGCAGCTTATGGGGTTACAGCGGGAGCGGGGAGACCCAGTACTTC. Its translation is CASSLWGYSGSGETQYF. The whole variable domain, filled in from reference TRBV5-6 and TRBJ2-5, reads DAGVTQSPTHLIKTRGQQVTLRCSPKSGHDTVSWYQQALGQGPQFIFQYYEEEERQRGNFPDRFSGHQFPNYSSELNVNALLLGDSALYLCASSLWGYSGSGETQYFGPGTRLLVL.

The chain recombines TRBV9 with TRBJ2-3; a possible D gene is TRBD2 (5 bases). The CDR3 extends over 15 amino acids. V was pared by 0 bases and J by 5 bases, with 13 bases between. In germline, CDR1 is SGDLS, CDR2 YYNGEE. Here the CDR3 DNA reads TGTGCCAGCAGCGTAGGAGGGAGTGGTAGAGATACGCAGTATTTT. Translation: CASSVGGSGRDTQYF.